This note documents a single T cell receptor beta chain sequence. The ends were cut back, 2 bases at V and 0 bases at J, with 10 bases in the middle. CDR1 is MRHNA, CDR2 SNTAGT, per germline. CDR3 size: 15 residues. Per the study methods: Reference gene primer amplification gave estimated nucleated cell counts. The repertoire was sequenced with immunoSEQ multiplex PCR; TCRdb's copy has only in-frame clones and lacks some. The V and J calls and the clone size are those of that table, but D and trimming were determined from the DNA. The repertoire consists of tens of thousands of clones, with roughly 90% occurring once and the leading ten covering roughly 0.8%. This specimen comes from a study of blood T cell repertoires in COVID-19. Turning to the study itself: Sources were T cells, B-cell-depleted T cells, or PBMCs; the material itself was cDNA or gDNA.

Sequenced material: peripheral blood. The clonotype was recovered from an elderly woman with acute or convalescent COVID-19. The chain couples TRBV6-4 to TRBJ2-5; no definite D call. CDR3 nucleotides: TGTGCCAGCAGTGACCCCCTAGAGTACCAAGAGACCCAGTACTTC. This codes for CASSDPLEYQETQYF.